The 24 T cell receptor beta chains reported below all come from one sample, sequenced in a study of control samples from healthy donors and cancer patients. Assay: immunoSEQ multiplex PCR; the TCRdb copy retains only in-frame clones and omits some. The sample yields some 130,000 clones, around 92% seen once. The sample comprised blood. These receptors originate from a woman in her forties or fifties in good health.

V and J are TRBV29-1 and TRBJ2-3; TRBD2 aligns across 15 bases. The junction had 16 bases not matched to a gene; V was cut back by 8 bases and J by 1 base. Germline V gives CDR1 SQVTM, CDR2 ANQGSEA. This CDR3 is 19 amino acids long. The CDR3 bases are TGCAGCTCCCGGGGACTAGCGGGGGGCCTACATCAGGGCACAGATACGCAGTATTTT. Its protein product is CSSRGLAGGLHQGTDTQYF.

The chain couples TRBV9 to TRBJ2-2; D unresolved. The CDR3 runs 15 residues. Between the trimmed V and J ends, which lost 0 bases and 1 base, there was a span of 7 bases. Germline V gives CDR1 SGDLS, CDR2 YYNGEE. CDR3 protein: CASSVVQWNTGELFF. Here the CDR3 DNA reads TGTGCCAGCAGCGTAGTTCAGTGGAACACCGGGGAGCTGTTTTTT.

The chain links TRBV7-6 to TRBJ2-7; 12 bases agree with TRBD2. Germline values: CDR1 SGHVS, CDR2 FNYEAQ. Trimming removed 1 base from V and 6 bases from J; junction bases left unmatched: 7. CDR3 length: 16 amino acids. CDR3 bases: TGTGCCAGCAGCTTAGTAAGGACTAGCGGGATGTTCGAGCAGTACTTC. Its protein product is CASSLVRTSGMFEQYF. The entire variable domain, with the rest obtained from reference TRBV7-6 and TRBJ2-7, is as follows: GAGVSQSPRYKVTKRGQDVALRCDPISGHVSLYWYRQALGQGPEFLTYFNYEAQQDKSGLPNDRFSAERPEGSISTLTIQRTEQRDSAMYRCASSLVRTSGMFEQYFGPGTRLTVT.

The chain's CDR3 is CASSQLYLWGSDQELADTQYF. The CDR3 bases are TGTGCCAGCAGCCAACTGTACCTTTGGGGCTCCGACCAAGAGCTGGCAGATACGCAGTATTTT. The chain links TRBV3-1 (or the pseudogene TRBV3-2) to TRBJ2-3; a weak D match, TRBD1 (5 bases). The CDR3 consists of 21 residues. The V end lost 2 bases, the J end lost 4 bases, and 31 bases lay between the germline ends. Germline V gene lookup returns CDR1 LGHDT and CDR2 YNNKEL (reference sequence).

This sequence joins TRBV19 and TRBJ2-1; TRBD2 matches at 10 bases. Trimming took 6 bases from V and 9 from J; bases not matched to a gene: 8. The CDR3 consists of 14 residues. The germline CDR1 and CDR2 sequences are LNHDA and SQIVND (reference sequence). The CDR3, as DNA: TGTGCCAGTAGCCCTAGCGGGAGCCTCGGTGAGCAGTTCTTC. Residues: CASSPSGSLGEQFF.

V and J are TRBV28 and TRBJ2-1; D possibly corresponds to TRBD2 (5 bases). The CDR3 runs 16 residues. The germline gives CDR1 MDHEN, CDR2 SYDVKM. V was cut by 1 base and J by 9 bases, with 19 bases left in between. The CDR3 coding sequence is TGTGCCAGCAGTTTATCTGCCGGATCCGGGGTGAGTGAGCAGTTCTTC. This codes for CASSLSAGSGVSEQFF.

V usage is TRBV18 and J usage is TRBJ2-1; TRBD2 matches 7 bases. Germline V gene sequence: CDR1 KGHSH, CDR2 LQKENI. J was trimmed by 6 bases and V by 4 bases; bases with no gene match: 9. This CDR3 has 15 residues. CDR3 sequence reads: CASSLTPGTTNEQFF. The CDR3 DNA reads as TGTGCCAGCTCACTTACCCCCGGGACTACCAATGAGCAGTTCTTC.

V gene TRBV2 combines with J gene TRBJ2-7; D might be TRBD1 or TRBD2, each matching 5 bases. The CDR3 contains 13 residues. V lost 10 bases to trimming and J lost 5 bases, with 18 bases between them. CDR1 and CDR2 (germline): SNHLY, FYNNEI. CDR3 bases: TGTGCCACGAGCCGGGACCTGGGCCACGAGCAGTACTTC. It encodes CATSRDLGHEQYF.

The gene calls are TRBV28 and TRBJ1-5, with 7 bases matching TRBD1. Germline trimming cut 10 bases from V and 5 bases from J; bases unmatched to any gene: 14. The CDR3 contains 15 residues. In germline, CDR1 is MDHEN, CDR2 SYDVKM. CDR3 coding DNA: TGTGCCACCTTTATAACAGGGGCGCAGGATCAGCCCCAGCATTTT. The encoded protein is CATFITGAQDQPQHF.

V gene TRBV6-5 combines with J gene TRBJ1-1, with TRBD1 identical over 7 bases. The length of the CDR3 is 13 residues. Trimming at V came to 5 bases and at J to 6 bases, leaving 6 bases not matched to a gene. Germline assignment: CDR1 MNHEY and CDR2 SVGAGI. CDR3 sequence: CASSPDRFSEAFF. In DNA, the CDR3 is TGTGCCAGCAGTCCGGACAGGTTCTCTGAAGCTTTCTTT.

J is TRBJ1-1 and V is TRBV7-9; D may be TRBD1 (5 bases). The CDR3 runs 14 residues. The germline V gene has CDR1 SEHNR and CDR2 FQNEAQ (reference sequence). V was clipped by 4 bases and J by 8 bases, with 17 bases between them. CDR3 nucleotides: TGTGCCAGCAGCTCGGGGGGTTCTATACAAGAAGCTTTCTTT. This encodes CASSSGGSIQEAFF.

The chain couples TRBV5-8 to TRBJ2-1; unclear D gene. This CDR3 is built from 16 residues. The V and J ends lost 1 base and 2 bases respectively, with 13 bases between them. Germline CDR1 is SGHTS and CDR2 is YDEGEE. CDR3 sequence (DNA): TGTGCCAGCAGCTTGTACGCCGATTCTACCTACAATGAGCAGTTCTTC. Translation: CASSLYADSTYNEQFF. Complete variable domain (other parts from reference TRBV5-8 and TRBJ2-1): EAGVTQSPTHLIKTRGQQATLRCSPISGHTSVYWYQQALGLGLQFLLWYDEGEERNRGNFPPRFSGRQFPNYSSELNVNALELEDSALYLCASSLYADSTYNEQFFGPGTRLTVL.

V usage is TRBV19 and J usage is TRBJ2-3; D is uncertain. Trimming cost V 6 bases and J 4 bases, with 14 bases left between them. From germline, CDR1 is LNHDA and CDR2 SQIVND (reference sequence). This CDR3 spans 14 amino acids. The DNA for the CDR3 is TGTGCCAGTAGAGACCGTAAAAGTTCAGATACGCAGTATTTT. Its translation: CASRDRKSSDTQYF.

The chain joins TRBV6-5 to TRBJ1-3, with D unclear. The germline V gene encodes CDR1 MNHEY and CDR2 SVGAGI. V was trimmed by 0 bases and J by 0 bases, leaving 6 bases between them. The CDR3 contains 15 residues. CDR3 in amino acids: CASSYSRSSGNTIYF. The CDR3 DNA sequence: TGTGCCAGCAGTTACTCGCGGAGCTCTGGAAACACCATATATTTT.

The chain carries TRBV11-2 and TRBJ2-7, with D possibly being TRBD1 or TRBD2 (5 bases each). CDR3 length equals 14 residues. The V end was cut by 5 bases, the J end by 2 bases, with 13 bases between. Germline assignment: CDR1 SGHAT and CDR2 FQNNGV. CDR3 loop: CASSTGTEAYEQYF. The CDR3 nucleotides are TGTGCCAGCAGCACCGGGACCGAGGCCTACGAGCAGTACTTC.

This rearrangement joins TRBV6-1 to TRBJ1-1; D gene ambiguous. This CDR3 has 13 residues. V lost 3 bases to trimming and J lost 7 bases, with 12 bases between them. The germline V gene encodes CDR1 MNHNS and CDR2 SASEGT. CDR3 in DNA: TGTGCCAGCAGTGAGGGCCCCCTTTATGAAGCTTTCTTT. Translated: CASSEGPLYEAFF.

V and J are TRBV5-5 and TRBJ1-5; no clear D. Per the germline V gene, CDR1 is SGHKS and CDR2 is YYEKEE (reference sequence). The CDR3 is made up of 15 amino acids. V lost 0 bases to trimming and J lost 0 bases, with 7 bases between them. CDR3 DNA sequence: TGTGCCAGCAGCTTGGTAGCCGGTAGCAATCAGCCCCAGCATTTT. Its translation is CASSLVAGSNQPQHF. Together with reference TRBV5-5 and TRBJ1-5, the CDR3 gives the full variable domain: DAGVTQSPTHLIKTRGQQVTLRCSPISGHKSVSWYQQVLGQGPQFIFQYYEKEERGRGNFPDRFSARQFPNYSSELNVNALLLGDSALYLCASSLVAGSNQPQHFGDGTRLSIL.

J is TRBJ1-1 and V is TRBV6-5; no firm D call. Between the trimmed V and J ends, which lost 10 bases and 4 bases, there was a span of 10 bases. The CDR3 contains 11 residues. The germline CDR1 and CDR2 sequences are MNHEY and SVGAGI. The CDR3: CATEVSTEAFF. Here the CDR3 DNA reads TGTGCCACCGAAGTTAGCACTGAAGCTTTCTTT.

The chain is built from TRBV28 and TRBJ2-2; D remains ambiguous. The V end was cut by 7 bases, the J end by 7 bases, with 13 bases between. Per the germline V gene, CDR1 is MDHEN and CDR2 is SYDVKM. The CDR3 covers 13 residues. CDR3 nucleotide sequence: TGTGCCAGCAATCCGACTCAGAGCGGGGAGCTGTTTTTT. This gives the protein CASNPTQSGELFF.

V is TRBV6-5 and J is TRBJ1-2; tentative D call: TRBD1 (6 bases). The CDR3 extends over 14 amino acids. Germline V gene data show CDR1 as MNHEY and CDR2 as SVGAGI. The CDR3 DNA reads as TGTGCTGGGAGACGACAGGAGCCTAACTATGGCTACACCTTC. Translating it yields CAGRRQEPNYGYTF.

A note on this clone: Distinct nucleotide sequences in the sample also encode this CDR3. The chain combines TRBV27 with TRBJ2-5; D might be TRBD1 or TRBD2, each matching 5 bases. V was shortened by 7 bases and J by 6 bases, with 9 bases between the two germline ends. The CDR3 runs to 11 residues. CDR1 is MNHEY, CDR2 SMNVEV, per germline (reference sequence). The CDR3 nucleotides are TGTGCCAGCATTCTGGGACAGACCCAGTACTTC. Protein: CASILGQTQYF.

V is TRBV12-2 and J is TRBJ2-7; the D segment call TRBD2 is taken from the table without a DNA check. TRBV12-2 is shown as a pseudogene. This CDR3 is built from 14 residues. The CDR3: CASRRHGLCGEQYF. CDR3 nucleotide sequence: TGTGCAAGTCGCCGTCACGGACTTTGCGGCGAGCAGTACTTC.

CDR3 loop: CASSVDRGRDGYTF. For the CDR3, the DNA is TGCGCCAGCAGCGTGGACAGGGGGAGGGATGGCTACACCTTC. The chain joins TRBV5-1 to TRBJ1-2; 10 nucleotides match TRBD1. The germline V gene encodes CDR1 SGHRS and CDR2 YFSETQ. Germline trimming cut 4 bases from V and 6 bases from J; bases unmatched to any gene: 6. The CDR3 consists of 14 residues.

V is TRBV2 and J is TRBJ2-1, with 10 bases that match TRBD2. Germline V gene data show CDR1 as SNHLY and CDR2 as FYNNEI. The CDR3 is made up of 13 amino acids. V dropped 7 bases and J dropped 6; count of bases not matched to a gene: 3. The CDR3 bases are TGTGCCAGCACCCTAGCGGGAGTCAATGAGCAGTTCTTC. The encoded protein is CASTLAGVNEQFF.